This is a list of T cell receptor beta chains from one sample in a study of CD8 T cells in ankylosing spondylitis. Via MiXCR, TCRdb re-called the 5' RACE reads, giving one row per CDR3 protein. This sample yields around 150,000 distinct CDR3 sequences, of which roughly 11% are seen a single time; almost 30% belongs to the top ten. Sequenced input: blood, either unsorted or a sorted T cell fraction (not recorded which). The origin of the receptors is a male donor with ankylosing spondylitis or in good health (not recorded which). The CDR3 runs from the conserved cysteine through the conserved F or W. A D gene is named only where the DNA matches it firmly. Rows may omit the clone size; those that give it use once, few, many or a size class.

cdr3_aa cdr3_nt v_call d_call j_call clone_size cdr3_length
CASSPTPSGGYNEQFF TGCGCCAGCAGCCCCACCCCTAGCGGGGGGTACAATGAGCAGTTCTTC TRBV5-1 TRBD2 TRBJ2-1 many 16
CASSQELVPGELFF TGCGCCAGCAGCCAAGAGTTGGTCCCCGGGGAGCTGTTTTTT TRBV4-3 NA TRBJ2-2 few 14
CASSLGAGDTQYF TGTGCCAGCAGCTTAGGAGCGGGAGATACGCAGTATTTT TRBV7-2 NA TRBJ2-3 few 13
CASSRTHTGGETQYF TGTGCCAGCAGCAGGACCCATACAGGGGGAGAGACCCAGTACTTC TRBV6-1 TRBD1 TRBJ2-5 NA 15
CASSLARHQGGELFF TGTGCCAGCAGCTTAGCCCGGCACCAAGGCGGGGAGCTGTTTTTT TRBV7-2 NA TRBJ2-2 many 15
CSASGWGLETQYF TGCAGTGCTTCGGGCTGGGGGTTGGAGACCCAGTACTTC TRBV20-1 NA TRBJ2-5 many 13
CSVSMGINTEAFF TGCAGCGTCTCCATGGGGATAAACACTGAAGCTTTCTTT TRBV29-1 NA TRBJ1-1 few 13
CATSGVGLAGGQETQYF TGTGCCACCAGTGGGGTGGGACTAGCGGGGGGACAAGAGACCCAGTACTTC TRBV24-1 TRBD2 TRBJ2-5 few 17
CSATPDTKGGGYTF TGCAGTGCTACCCCCGACACAAAAGGCGGTGGCTACACCTTC TRBV20-1 NA TRBJ1-2 many 14
CASSLIGRVQETQYF TGCGCCAGCAGCTTGATTGGCAGGGTCCAAGAGACCCAGTACTTC TRBV5-1 NA TRBJ2-5 few 15
CSARDPRLRNTDTQYF TGCAGTGCTAGAGATCCCAGACTGAGAAACACAGATACGCAGTATTTT TRBV20-1 NA TRBJ2-3 NA 16
CASSLWGITYEQYF TGTGCCAGCAGCTTATGGGGGATCACCTACGAGCAGTACTTC TRBV7-2 NA TRBJ2-7 NA 14
CASSLSVTSVDTGELFF TGTGCCAGCAGCTTATCGGTGACTAGCGTCGACACCGGGGAGCTGTTTTTT TRBV7-2 TRBD2 TRBJ2-2 many 17
CASSEQGNQPQHF TGTGCCAGCAGTGAACAAGGGAATCAGCCCCAGCATTTT TRBV2 NA TRBJ1-5 many 13
CASRDRPNEQFF TGTGCCAGCAGGGATAGGCCCAATGAGCAGTTCTTC TRBV6-2/TRBV6-3 NA TRBJ2-1 many 12
CASSYRGTDSYNEQFF TGTGCCAGCAGTTATCGCGGGACAGACTCCTACAATGAGCAGTTCTTC TRBV6-2/TRBV6-3 NA TRBJ2-1 many 16
CSVGTGGASYEQYF TGCAGCGTTGGTACAGGGGGCGCGTCGTACGAGCAGTACTTC TRBV29-1 TRBD1 TRBJ2-7 many 14
CSAPPVAGTGNTQYF TGCAGTGCTCCTCCGGTAGCGGGGACCGGGAATACGCAGTATTTT TRBV20-1 TRBD2 TRBJ2-3 many 15
CASSYGQGSYNEQFF TGTGCCAGCAGTTATGGCCAGGGGTCCTACAATGAGCAGTTCTTC TRBV6-5 NA TRBJ2-1 NA 15
CAISESVSVGAFF TGTGCCATCAGTGAGAGTGTCTCGGTGGGAGCTTTCTTT TRBV10-3 NA TRBJ1-1 many 13
CSARGNRDRAGQPQHF TGCAGTGCTAGAGGCAACAGGGACAGGGCCGGCCAGCCCCAGCATTTT TRBV20-1 TRBD1 TRBJ1-5 few 16
CASSPGTLLAAEAFF TGTGCCAGCAGCCCCGGGACATTATTGGCGGCTGAAGCTTTCTTT TRBV5-5 NA TRBJ1-1 NA 15
CSARPRAFRGTEAFF TGCAGTGCTAGACCTAGGGCCTTCCGGGGGACTGAAGCTTTCTTT TRBV20-1 NA TRBJ1-1 many 15
CASSRVGLARYNTGELFF TGTGCCAGCTCTCGAGTAGGACTAGCGCGCTATAACACCGGGGAGCTGTTTTTT TRBV18 TRBD2 TRBJ2-2 few 18
CASSEVGNGGGGYTF TGTGCCAGCAGTGAAGTGGGGAATGGTGGGGGCGGCTACACCTTC TRBV6-1 NA TRBJ1-2 few 15
CASSQLGGSPVQPQHF TGTGCCAGCAGCCAACTAGGGGGCAGTCCGGTTCAGCCCCAGCATTTT TRBV7-8 TRBD1 TRBJ1-5 few 16
CASSTSGEYGYTF TGCGCCAGCAGCACCTCGGGGGAATATGGCTACACCTTC TRBV5-1 NA TRBJ1-2 many 13
CASSRGTGIQETQYF TGTGCCAGCAGCCGCGGGACAGGGATTCAAGAGACCCAGTACTTC TRBV6-1 TRBD1 TRBJ2-5 NA 15
CASSPGTRGYNEKLFF TGTGCCAGCAGTCCAGGGACACGGGGTTATAATGAAAAACTGTTTTTT TRBV27 NA TRBJ1-4 few 16
CASSQYGNTDTQYF TGTGCCAGCAGTCAATACGGTAACACAGATACGCAGTATTTT TRBV14 NA TRBJ2-3 NA 14
CSVVTAVNTEAFF TGCAGCGTTGTTACGGCTGTGAACACTGAAGCTTTCTTT TRBV29-1 NA TRBJ1-1 many 13
CASRGDRGRNQPQHF TGTGCCAGCAGGGGGGACAGGGGACGCAATCAGCCCCAGCATTTT TRBV28 TRBD1 TRBJ1-5 NA 15
CASSLSGGTGELFF TGCGCCAGCAGCCTCAGTGGAGGCACCGGGGAGCTGTTTTTT TRBV4-1 NA TRBJ2-2 many 14
CASSYGAGFGNQPQHF TGTGCCAGCAGCTATGGGGCAGGGTTTGGCAATCAGCCCCAGCATTTT TRBV12-3/TRBV12-4 NA TRBJ1-5 few 16
CSGYPGDREYNEQFF TGCAGCGGATACCCGGGGGACAGGGAGTACAATGAGCAGTTCTTC TRBV29-1 TRBD1 TRBJ2-1 many 15
CASSLELAGGSVDTQYF TGTGCCAGCAGCTTGGAACTAGCGGGAGGATCCGTGGATACGCAGTATTTT TRBV7-8 TRBD2 TRBJ2-3 NA 17
CSASHWTGAYNEQFF TGCAGTGCTAGCCATTGGACAGGGGCCTACAATGAGCAGTTCTTC TRBV20-1 TRBD1 TRBJ2-1 many 15
CASSLEVPRAGNTIYF TGTGCCAGCAGTCTCGAAGTTCCTAGGGCAGGAAACACCATATATTTT TRBV6-5 NA TRBJ1-3 many 16
CASSLGRSPDYGYTF TGCGCCAGCAGCTTAGGCAGGAGCCCGGACTATGGCTACACCTTC TRBV5-1 NA TRBJ1-2 many 15
CASSFDANTGELFF TGCGCCAGCAGCTTTGACGCGAACACCGGGGAGCTGTTTTTT TRBV5-1 NA TRBJ2-2 many 14
CASSVTPGLAYNEQFF TGTGCCAGCAGCGTGACTCCGGGACTAGCCTACAATGAGCAGTTCTTC TRBV9 TRBD2 TRBJ2-1 many 16
CASSVAVSDTQYF TGTGCCAGCAGCGTCGCAGTTTCAGATACGCAGTATTTT TRBV9 NA TRBJ2-3 many 13
CASNLRTTLSGANVLTF TGTGCCAGCAATCTCCGCACCACCCTCTCTGGGGCCAACGTCCTGACTTTC TRBV12-3/TRBV12-4 NA TRBJ2-6 many 17
CASSPMGSLGGELFF TGTGCCAGCAGTCCCATGGGGTCCCTGGGGGGGGAGCTGTTTTTT TRBV12-3/TRBV12-4 NA TRBJ2-2 many 15
CASSLGLDKTQYF TGTGCCAGCAGCTTAGGCCTAGATAAGACCCAGTACTTC TRBV7-9 NA TRBJ2-5 few 13
CASSLAPLYNEQFF TGTGCCAGCAGTTTAGCACCCCTTTACAATGAGCAGTTCTTC TRBV12-3/TRBV12-4 NA TRBJ2-1 NA 14
CASSTGHNGGNTIYF TGTGCCAGCAGCACCGGACACAACGGTGGAAACACCATATATTTT TRBV7-2 NA TRBJ1-3 NA 15
CASSLYQGGLNTQYF TGTGCCAGCAGTTTATATCAGGGGGGCCTCAATACGCAGTATTTT TRBV28 NA TRBJ2-3 many 15
CASRRDPGTNEQFF TGTGCCAGCAGGAGGGACCCCGGGACGAATGAGCAGTTCTTC TRBV2 NA TRBJ2-1 NA 14
CATSWTGTDTQYF TGTGCCACCAGTTGGACTGGGACAGATACGCAGTATTTT TRBV24-1 NA TRBJ2-3 many 13
CASSDSAYEQYF TGCGCCAGCAGTGATTCAGCCTACGAGCAGTACTTC TRBV10-2 NA TRBJ2-7 NA 12
CASSVTDATNEKLFF TGTGCCAGCAGTGTGACAGATGCAACTAATGAAAAACTGTTTTTT TRBV6-1 NA TRBJ1-4 many 15
CASGFSWDSRVENTEAFF TGTGCTAGTGGTTTTTCATGGGACAGCAGGGTGGAAAACACTGAAGCTTTCTTT TRBV12-5 TRBD1 TRBJ1-1 NA 18
CSAQTGSFGYTF TGCAGTGCTCAGACAGGGAGCTTTGGCTACACCTTC TRBV20-1 TRBD1 TRBJ1-2 many 12
CSARVEGPEAFF TGCAGTGCTAGAGTCGAAGGTCCTGAAGCTTTCTTT TRBV20-1 NA TRBJ1-1 NA 12
CASSYSTQGTDTQYF TGTGCCAGCAGTTACTCGACTCAGGGCACAGATACGCAGTATTTT TRBV6-5 NA TRBJ2-3 many 15
CASSFPGGHTGELFF TGTGCCAGCAGTTTTCCAGGGGGCCACACCGGGGAGCTGTTTTTT TRBV12-3/TRBV12-4 TRBD1 TRBJ2-2 once 15
CASSLVGGRVYEQYF TGTGCCAGCAGCTTAGTCGGAGGCAGGGTCTACGAGCAGTACTTC TRBV11-2 NA TRBJ2-7 NA 15
CATSDHSGGAYNEQFF TGTGCCACCAGTGATCATAGCGGGGGGGCCTACAATGAGCAGTTCTTC TRBV24-1 TRBD2 TRBJ2-1 many 16